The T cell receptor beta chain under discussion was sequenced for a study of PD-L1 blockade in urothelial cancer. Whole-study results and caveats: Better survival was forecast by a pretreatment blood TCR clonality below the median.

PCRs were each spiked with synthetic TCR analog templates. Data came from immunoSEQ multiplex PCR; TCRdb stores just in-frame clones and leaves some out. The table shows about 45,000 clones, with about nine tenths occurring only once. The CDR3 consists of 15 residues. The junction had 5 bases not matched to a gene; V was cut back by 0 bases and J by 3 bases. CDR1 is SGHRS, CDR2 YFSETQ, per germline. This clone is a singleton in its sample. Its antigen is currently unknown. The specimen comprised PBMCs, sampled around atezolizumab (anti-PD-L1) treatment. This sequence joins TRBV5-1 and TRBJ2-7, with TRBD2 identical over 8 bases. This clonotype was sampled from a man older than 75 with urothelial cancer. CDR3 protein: CASSLGSGSRYEQYF. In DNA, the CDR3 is TGCGCCAGCAGCTTGGGGAGCGGGAGTCGCTACGAGCAGTACTTC.